Below, 23 T cell receptor beta chains from the same sample are listed, as sequenced in a study of tissue T cells after allogeneic stem cell transplantation. The time point here: mouse harvest day 14 after allogeneic transplant. Mouse grafts combined 10^7 T-cell-depleted bone marrow cells with 10^6 splenic CD5+ T cells. Libraries were prepared by immunoSEQ multiplex PCR; TCRdb keeps only in-frame clonotypes and omits some of them. Of around 2,400 clones listed, roughly half are singletons. Sequencing was carried out using lymph node tissue. Receptors originate from a female BALB/c mouse given C57BL/6 T cells with graft-versus-host disease after an allogeneic hematopoietic cell transplant.

On this clone itself: Genes and germline are mouse. The read ends 1 residue early relative to the CDR3; the germline J gene fills the gap. The genes are TRBV13-2 and TRBJ2-4, with D maybe TRBD2 (6 bases). Trimming took 2 bases from V and 5 from J, leaving 9 bases between them. Germline V gene lookup returns CDR1 NNHNN and CDR2 SYGAGS (reference sequence). The CDR3 is 13 amino acids. Incomplete CDR3 DNA: TGTGCCAGCGGTGACCAGGGACTAAACACCTTGTAC. Encoded protein: CASGDQGLNTLY. The entire CDR3 is CASGDQGLNTLYF.

Notes on this clone: Gene names are the mouse ones. Read data end 1 residue before the CDR3 end; the end is taken from the germline J gene. J is TRBJ2-5 and V is TRBV12-1; D gene ambiguous. V was pared by 0 bases and J by 2 bases, with 5 bases between. CDR1 SGHSN and CDR2 HYEKVE come from the germline V gene. The CDR3 has 13 residues. CDR3 protein: CASSLGPQDTQYF. The sequenced CDR3 bases are TGTGCCAGCTCTCTCGGTCCCCAAGACACCCAGTAC.

Comments on this clone: Gene names are mouse gene names. Read data end 1 residue before the CDR3 end; the end is taken from the germline J gene. The chain uses TRBV26 and TRBJ1-3; no firm D call. The length of the CDR3 is 15 residues. Germline-derived CDR1 and CDR2 are KGHPV and FQNQEV (reference sequence). V shed 2 bases and J shed 2 bases, with 10 bases lying between them. The covered CDR3 bases are TGTGCCAGCAGTCTGGTGGGAACTGCTGGAAATACGCTCTAT. Translation gives CASSLVGTAGNTLY. The complete CDR3 reads CASSLVGTAGNTLYF.

Comments on this clone: Mouse germline and gene names are used. The read finishes 1 residue shy of the CDR3 end, and the germline J gene is used to complete it. The chain combines TRBV13-1 with TRBJ1-1; 7 nucleotides match TRBD1. The CDR3 totals 13 residues. From germline, CDR1 is NSHNY and CDR2 SYGAGN. V shed 7 bases and J 1 base; nucleotides not matched to a gene: 4. The CDR3 loop is CASSGQKNTEVFF. CDR3 DNA (partial): TGTGCCAGCTCGGGACAGAAAAACACAGAAGTCTTC.

Comments on this clone: Genes and germline are mouse. The sequence runs out 1 residue before the end of the CDR3; the remainder is reconstructed from the germline J gene. The V and J genes are TRBV19 and TRBJ2-7; tentative D call: TRBD1 (5 bases). CDR3 length: 12 amino acids. Trimming left V 5 bases short and J 3 bases short, with 9 bases between. CDR1 and CDR2 from the germline V gene are FNHDT and SITEND (reference sequence). The CDR3 loop reads CASRRQIYEQYF. CDR3 bases read: TGTGCCAGCAGGAGACAGATCTATGAACAGTAC. Together with reference TRBV19 and TRBJ2-7, the CDR3 gives the full variable domain: GGIITQTPKFLIGQEGQKLTLKCQQNFNHDTMYWYRQDSGKGLRLIYYSITENDLQKGDLSEGYDASREKKSSFSLTVTSAQKNEMAVFLCASRRQIYEQYFGPGTRLTVL.

This clone has more than one count but fewer than ten. Gene names are mouse gene names. The read halts 1 residue ahead of the CDR3 end, with the missing end drawn from the germline J gene. The V gene is TRBV16, the J gene TRBJ2-7, with D possibly being TRBD2 (6 bases). CDR1 and CDR2 (germline): SGHSA, FRNQAP. V gave up 0 bases and J gave up 3 bases, with 6 bases separating them. This CDR3 has 13 amino acids. CDR3 DNA, as far as it was read: TGTGCAAGCAGCTTAGAGGGGGGCTATGAACAGTAC. This sequence encodes CASSLEGGYEQY. The full CDR3 protein reads CASSLEGGYEQYF.

Comments on this clone: All gene names here are mouse names. The CDR3 extends 1 residue past the end of the read, so its final part is completed from the germline J gene. This chain links TRBV29 with TRBJ1-5, with D possibly TRBD1 on 5 matching bases. The CDR3 loop spans 12 amino acids. CDR1 is MSHET, CDR2 SYDVDS, per germline. The V gene lost 6 bases and the J gene lost 5 bases, with 8 bases spanning the gap. The covered CDR3 bases are TGTGCTAGCAGCCGGGACCACCAGGCTCCGCTT. It translates to CASSRDHQAPL. The whole CDR3 sequence reads CASSRDHQAPLF.

As to this clone: Each gene name is a mouse one. The read finishes 1 residue shy of the CDR3 end, and the germline J gene is used to complete it. The chain couples TRBV3 to TRBJ2-1, with 11 nucleotides matching TRBD2. Germline-derived CDR1 and CDR2 are SNHLY and FYNGKV (reference sequence). J gave up 7 bases and V 5 bases, and 7 bases lay outside the gene matches. The CDR3 length is 15 residues. CDR3 DNA, as far as it was read: TGTGCCAGCAGCCCCCGACTGGGGGGGGGAGCTGAGCAGTTC. Translation gives CASSPRLGGGAEQF. The entire CDR3 reads CASSPRLGGGAEQFF.

Notes on this clone: These gene names are mouse names. The read terminates 1 residue before the CDR3 end, so the remaining end is supplied by the germline J gene. V gene TRBV13-1 combines with J gene TRBJ2-1, with TRBD2 as a possible D gene (6 bases). V was trimmed by 5 bases and J by 3 bases, leaving 12 bases between them. The CDR3 sequence is 14 residues long. CDR1 and CDR2 from the germline V gene are NSHNY and SYGAGN. The sequenced part of the CDR3 DNA is TGTGCCAGCAGAGGGCCGGGGGGCTATGCTGAGCAGTTC. This translates into CASRGPGGYAEQF. The entire CDR3 protein is CASRGPGGYAEQFF.

As to this clone: Gene names and germline match the mouse. The read terminates 1 residue before the CDR3 end, so the remaining end is supplied by the germline J gene. This chain uses TRBV12-2 with TRBJ1-4; 7 nucleotides line up with TRBD1. V shed 2 bases and J 4 bases; nucleotides not matched to a gene: 3. CDR3 length: 14 residues. The germline gives CDR1 SGHLS, CDR2 HYDKME. CDR3 DNA, as far as it was read: TGTGCCAGCTCTCGGGACAGCCTCAACGAAAGATTATTT. Amino acid sequence: CASSRDSLNERLF. The whole CDR3 sequence is CASSRDSLNERLFF. Drawing the rest from reference TRBV12-2 and TRBJ1-4, the complete variable domain is NSGVVQSPRYIIKGKGERSILKCIPISGHLSVAWYQQTQGQELKFFIQHYDKMERDKGNLPSRFSVQQFDDYHSEMNMSALELEDSAVYFCASSRDSLNERLFFGHGTKLSVL.

With respect to this clone: Gene names are mouse gene names. The sequence runs out 1 residue before the end of the CDR3; the remainder is reconstructed from the germline J gene. The V call is TRBV12-1, the J call TRBJ1-1, with a possible D match to TRBD1 (5 bases). V lost 1 base and J 6 bases, leaving 8 bases between the germline ends. Germline V gives CDR1 SGHSN, CDR2 HYEKVE. The CDR3 runs to 12 residues. CDR3 loop: CASSLRGAEVFF. CDR3 DNA (partial): TGTGCCAGCTCTCTGAGGGGCGCAGAAGTCTTC.

By proportion, this clone is medium-sized (0.01 to 0.1%). Germline and genes: mouse. The missing CDR3 end, 1 residue past where the read stops, is filled in from the germline J gene. This chain joins TRBV29 and TRBJ1-5; 8 bases align to TRBD1. V lost 6 bases, J lost 9 bases, and 4 bases stayed unmatched. The length of the CDR3 is 12 residues. Germline loops: CDR1 MSHET, CDR2 SYDVDS. The CDR3 reads CASSQGARAPLF. The CDR3 DNA, read in part, is TGTGCTAGCAGCCAGGGGGCGCGGGCTCCGCTT.

Judged by abundance, this clone is large. Genes here carry mouse names. From the germline J gene comes the end of the CDR3, since the read stops 1 residue before it. The rearrangement uses TRBV29 and TRBJ2-7, with 9 nucleotides matching TRBD1. Germline lookup yields CDR1 MSHET and CDR2 SYDVDS. This CDR3 is 13 amino acids long. Germline trimming cut 6 bases from V and 6 bases from J; bases unmatched to any gene: 6. The DNA read from the CDR3 is TGTGCTAGCAGCCCCGGGACAGGGATTGAACAGTAC. Translating gives CASSPGTGIEQY. The complete CDR3 reads CASSPGTGIEQYF.

Of note for this clone: Genes here carry mouse names. The read stops 1 residue short of the end of the CDR3; the missing end is completed from the germline J gene. The chain joins TRBV31 to TRBJ2-5, with TRBD2 matching over 12 bases. Per germline, CDR1 GKSSPN and CDR2 SITVG. V shed 0 bases and J 6 bases; nucleotides not matched to a gene: 1. The CDR3 totals 14 residues. This chain's CDR3 is CAWSLTGGADTQYF. Partial CDR3 DNA: TGTGCCTGGAGTCTGACTGGGGGGGCGGACACCCAGTAC.

This clone was seen more than once but under ten times. The listed genes are named as in mouse. The sequence runs out 1 residue before the end of the CDR3; the remainder is reconstructed from the germline J gene. The chain joins TRBV5 to TRBJ2-7, with 7 bases matching TRBD2. CDR1 is LGHNA and CDR2 is YNLKQL in the germline V gene (reference sequence). The CDR3 covers 14 residues. V dropped 0 bases and J dropped 2; count of bases not matched to a gene: 1. Incomplete CDR3 DNA: TGTGCCAGCAGCCAAGAATGGGGGGCCTATGAACAGTAC. Its translation is CASSQEWGAYEQY. The whole CDR3 is CASSQEWGAYEQYF.

In regard to this clone: Gene names are mouse gene names. The read comes to an end 1 residue before the CDR3 does, leaving the germline J gene to fill in the end. V usage is TRBV2 and J usage is TRBJ2-7; D may correspond to TRBD1 or TRBD2 (5 bases each). The CDR3 totals 14 residues. Germline lookup yields CDR1 LGHNA and CDR2 YSYQKL. With 2 bases removed from V and 0 bases from J, the gap between germline ends came to 8 bases. The CDR3 loop reads CASSQFGTSYEQYF. The CDR3 bases that were read are TGTGCCAGCAGCCAATTTGGGACCTCCTATGAACAGTAC.

This clone was observed a few times. Gene and germline names: mouse. The read comes to an end 1 residue before the CDR3 does, leaving the germline J gene to fill in the end. V gene TRBV17 combines with J gene TRBJ2-1, with TRBD2 identical over 7 bases. Losses at the gene ends were 7 bases for V and 1 base for J; bases not matched to a gene: 4. CDR1 is MNHDT, CDR2 YYDKIL, per germline. CDR3 length: 14 amino acids. The part of the CDR3 DNA that was read is TGTGCTAGCACCAGGACTGGAAACTATGCTGAGCAGTTC. Translated: CASTRTGNYAEQF. The CDR3 reads in full as CASTRTGNYAEQFF.

On this clone: Gene names denote mouse genes. The CDR3 end lies 1 residue beyond the end of the read and is filled in from the germline J gene. The V gene is TRBV26, the J gene TRBJ1-6; D not resolved. TRBJ1-6 is an ORF, and what it does is uncertain. The CDR3 runs 14 residues. Germline CDR1 and CDR2: KGHPV and FQNQEV (reference sequence). Trimming pared 3 bases from V and 0 bases from J, leaving 3 bases between. The CDR3 sequence is CASSLNSYNSPLYF. CDR3 DNA, as far as it was read: TGTGCCAGCAGTCTAAATTCCTATAATTCGCCCCTCTAC.

This clone is labeled as large. Gene names denote mouse genes. The CDR3 end lies 1 residue beyond the end of the read and is filled in from the germline J gene. The V and J genes are TRBV2 and TRBJ1-1; D unclear. This CDR3 is 10 amino acids long. The germline gives CDR1 LGHNA, CDR2 YSYQKL. Trimming removed 2 bases at V and 9 bases at J, with 4 bases between. The part of the CDR3 DNA that was read is TGTGCCAGCAGCCAAACAAAAGTCTTC. Its translation is CASSQTKVF. The CDR3 reads in full as CASSQTKVFF.

Turning to this clone: Gene names denote mouse genes. The read falls 1 residue short of the CDR3 end, and the missing part is taken from the germline J gene. This chain uses TRBV3 with TRBJ2-7; the D gene is possibly TRBD1 (6 bases). CDR3 length: 14 residues. V dropped 2 bases and J dropped 0 bases, with 8 bases sitting between them. CDR1 and CDR2 (germline): SNHLY, FYNGKV (reference sequence). CDR3 bases read: TGTGCCAGCAGCTTAATGGACAGCTCCTATGAACAGTAC. Translating gives CASSLMDSSYEQY. The entire CDR3 is CASSLMDSSYEQYF. The full variable domain, completed using reference TRBV3 and TRBJ2-7, is GPKVLQIPSHQIIDMGQMVTLNCDPVSNHLYFYWYKQILGQQMEFLVNFYNGKVMEKSKLFKDQFSVERPDGSYFTLKIQPTALEDSAVYFCASSLMDSSYEQYFGPGTRLTVL.

Remarks on this clone: Mouse gene names and germline throughout. The read ends 1 residue early relative to the CDR3; the germline J gene fills the gap. The rearrangement links TRBV3 to TRBJ2-7; TRBD1 matches at 7 bases. J was trimmed by 0 bases and V by 3 bases; bases with no gene match: 2. From germline, CDR1 is SNHLY and CDR2 FYNGKV (reference sequence). CDR3 length: 14 amino acids. Here the CDR3 reads CASSLGQSSYEQYF. Incomplete CDR3 DNA: TGTGCCAGCAGCTTGGGACAGAGCTCCTATGAACAGTAC.

Concerning this clone: Mouse names are used for the genes. The read halts 1 residue ahead of the CDR3 end, with the missing end drawn from the germline J gene. The sample carries other DNA sequences with the same CDR3. The chain recombines TRBV26 with TRBJ1-1; 7 positions match TRBD1. The CDR3 is made up of 14 amino acids. Germline CDR1 and CDR2: KGHPV and FQNQEV (reference sequence). V lost 4 bases to trimming and J lost 0 bases; unmatched junction nucleotides: 2. Incomplete CDR3 DNA: TGTGCCAGCAGTCCGCAGGGGGCAAACACAGAAGTCTTC. As protein: CASSPQGANTEVF. The CDR3 reads in full as CASSPQGANTEVFF. Complete variable domain (other parts from reference TRBV26 and TRBJ1-1): NSKVIQTPRYLVKGQGQKAKMRCIPEKGHPVVFWYQQNKNNEFKFLINFQNQEVLQQIDMTEKRFSAECPSNSPCSLEIQSSEAGDSALYLCASSPQGANTEVFFGKGTRLTVV.

This clone was seen just once. Germline and genes here are mouse. The read stops 1 residue short of the end of the CDR3; the missing end is completed from the germline J gene. The chain uses TRBV26 and TRBJ2-4, with D unclear. V gave up 0 bases and J gave up 0 bases, with 4 bases separating them. In germline, CDR1 is KGHPV, CDR2 FQNQEV (reference sequence). This CDR3 is 14 amino acids long. The part of the CDR3 DNA that was read is TGTGCCAGCAGTCTGTCAGGGAGTCAAAACACCTTGTAC. It encodes CASSLSGSQNTLY. The entire CDR3 protein is CASSLSGSQNTLYF.